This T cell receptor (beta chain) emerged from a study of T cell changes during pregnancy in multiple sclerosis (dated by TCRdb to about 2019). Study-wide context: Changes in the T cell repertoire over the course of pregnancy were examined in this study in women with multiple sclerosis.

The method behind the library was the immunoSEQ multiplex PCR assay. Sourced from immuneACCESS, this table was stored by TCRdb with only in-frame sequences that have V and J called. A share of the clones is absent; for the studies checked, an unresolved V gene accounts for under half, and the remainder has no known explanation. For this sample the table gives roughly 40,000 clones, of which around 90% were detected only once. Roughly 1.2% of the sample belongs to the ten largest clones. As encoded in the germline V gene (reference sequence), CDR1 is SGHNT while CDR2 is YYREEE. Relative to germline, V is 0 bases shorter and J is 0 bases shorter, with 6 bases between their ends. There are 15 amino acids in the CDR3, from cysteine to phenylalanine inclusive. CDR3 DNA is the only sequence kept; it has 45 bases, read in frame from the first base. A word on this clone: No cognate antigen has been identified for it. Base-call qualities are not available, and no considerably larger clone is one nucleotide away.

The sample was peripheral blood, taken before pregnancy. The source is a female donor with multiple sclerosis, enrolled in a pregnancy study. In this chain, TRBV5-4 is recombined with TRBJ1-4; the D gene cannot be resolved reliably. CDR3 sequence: CASSLGAATNEKLFF. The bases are TGTGCCAGCAGCTTGGGAGCCGCAACTAATGAAAAACTGTTTTTT.